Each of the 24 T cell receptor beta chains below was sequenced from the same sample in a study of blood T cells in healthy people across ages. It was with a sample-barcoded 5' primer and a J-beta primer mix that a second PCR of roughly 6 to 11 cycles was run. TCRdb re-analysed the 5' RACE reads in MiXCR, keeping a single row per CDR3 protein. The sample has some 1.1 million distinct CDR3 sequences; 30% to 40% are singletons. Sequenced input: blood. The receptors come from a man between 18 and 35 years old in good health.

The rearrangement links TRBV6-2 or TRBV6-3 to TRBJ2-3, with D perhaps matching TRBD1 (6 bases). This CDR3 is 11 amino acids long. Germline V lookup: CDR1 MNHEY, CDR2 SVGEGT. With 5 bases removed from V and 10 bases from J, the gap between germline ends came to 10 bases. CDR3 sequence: CASSQGKAQYF. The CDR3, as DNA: TGTGCCAGCAGTCAGGGGAAGGCGCAGTATTTT.

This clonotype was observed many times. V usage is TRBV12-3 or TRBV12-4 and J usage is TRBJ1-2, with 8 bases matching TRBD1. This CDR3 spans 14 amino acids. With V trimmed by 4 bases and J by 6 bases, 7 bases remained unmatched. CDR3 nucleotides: TGTGCCAGCAGTTCGTCATACAGGGGGGATGGCTACACCTTC. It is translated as CASSSSYRGDGYTF.

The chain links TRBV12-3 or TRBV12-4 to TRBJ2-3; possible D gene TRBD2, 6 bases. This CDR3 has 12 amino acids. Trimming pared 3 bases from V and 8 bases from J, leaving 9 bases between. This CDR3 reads CASSLDYRTQYF. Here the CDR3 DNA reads TGTGCCAGCAGTTTGGACTACCGTACGCAGTATTTT.

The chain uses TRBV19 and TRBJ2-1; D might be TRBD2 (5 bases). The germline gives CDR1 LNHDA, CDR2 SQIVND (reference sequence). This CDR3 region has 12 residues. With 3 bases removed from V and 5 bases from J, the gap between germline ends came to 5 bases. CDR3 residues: CASSIGDNEQFF. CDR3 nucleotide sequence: TGTGCCAGTAGTATCGGGGACAATGAGCAGTTCTTC.

CDR3 loop: CASSLLAGDYTF. CDR3 in DNA: TGTGCCAGCAGCTTATTGGCGGGAGACTACACCTTC. This sequence joins TRBV7-9 and TRBJ1-2; no clear D gene. Germline V gene data show CDR1 as SEHNR and CDR2 as FQNEAQ (reference sequence). The CDR3 runs to 12 residues. V was shortened by 2 bases and J by 10 bases, with 11 bases between the two germline ends. The whole variable domain, filled in from reference TRBV7-9 and TRBJ1-2, reads DTGVSQNPRHKITKRGQNVTFRCDPISEHNRLYWYRQTLGQGPEFLTYFQNEAQLEKSRLLSDRFSAERPKGSFSTLEIQRTEQGDSAMYLCASSLLAGDYTFGSGTRLTVV.

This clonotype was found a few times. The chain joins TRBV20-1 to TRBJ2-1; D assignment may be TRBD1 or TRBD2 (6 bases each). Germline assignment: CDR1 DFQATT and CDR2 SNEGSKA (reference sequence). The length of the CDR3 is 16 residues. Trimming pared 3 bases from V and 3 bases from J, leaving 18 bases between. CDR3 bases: TGCAGTGCTAGTAAAGTGTGGGGGGCCTACTACAATGAGCAGTTCTTC. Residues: CSASKVWGAYYNEQFF.

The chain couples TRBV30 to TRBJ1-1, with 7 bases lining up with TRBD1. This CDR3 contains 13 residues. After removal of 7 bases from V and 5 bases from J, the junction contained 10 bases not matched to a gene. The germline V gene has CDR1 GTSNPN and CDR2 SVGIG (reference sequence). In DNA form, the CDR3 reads TGTGCCTTGACAGCTTCAGGGGGAACTGAAGCTTTCTTT. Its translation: CALTASGGTEAFF.

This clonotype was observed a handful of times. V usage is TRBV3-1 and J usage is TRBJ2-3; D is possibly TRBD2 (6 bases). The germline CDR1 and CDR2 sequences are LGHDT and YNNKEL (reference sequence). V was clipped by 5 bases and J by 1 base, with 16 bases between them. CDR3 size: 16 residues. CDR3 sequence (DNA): TGTGCCAGCAGCTCCACAAGCGGGCAAGGCACAGATACGCAGTATTTT. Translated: CASSSTSGQGTDTQYF.

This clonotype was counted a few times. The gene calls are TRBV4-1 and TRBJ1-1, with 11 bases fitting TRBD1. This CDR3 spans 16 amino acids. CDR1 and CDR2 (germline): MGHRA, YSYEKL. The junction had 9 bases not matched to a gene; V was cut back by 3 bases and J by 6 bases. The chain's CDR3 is CASSHDGTGGKAEAFF. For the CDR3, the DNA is TGCGCCAGCAGCCATGACGGGACAGGGGGGAAGGCTGAAGCTTTCTTT.

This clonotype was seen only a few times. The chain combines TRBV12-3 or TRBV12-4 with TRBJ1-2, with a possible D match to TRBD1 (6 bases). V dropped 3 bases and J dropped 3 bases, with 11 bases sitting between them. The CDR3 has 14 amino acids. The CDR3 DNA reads TGTGCCAGCAGTTTGACAGGCTTGTACTATGGCTACACCTTC. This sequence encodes CASSLTGLYYGYTF.

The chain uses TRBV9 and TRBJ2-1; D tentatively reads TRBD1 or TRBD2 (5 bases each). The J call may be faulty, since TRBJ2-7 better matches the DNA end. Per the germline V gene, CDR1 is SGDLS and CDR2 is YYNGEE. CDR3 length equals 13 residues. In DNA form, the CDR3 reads TGTGCCAGCAGCGCGGGACCCTACAATGAGCAGTACTTC. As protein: CASSAGPYNEQYF.

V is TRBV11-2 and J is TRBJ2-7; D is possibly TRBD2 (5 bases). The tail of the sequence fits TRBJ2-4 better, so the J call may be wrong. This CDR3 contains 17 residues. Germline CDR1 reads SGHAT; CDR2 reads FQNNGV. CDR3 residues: CASSLALGPQTRDIQYF. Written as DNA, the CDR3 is TGTGCCAGCAGCTTAGCCCTGGGTCCTCAAACTAGGGACATTCAGTACTTC.

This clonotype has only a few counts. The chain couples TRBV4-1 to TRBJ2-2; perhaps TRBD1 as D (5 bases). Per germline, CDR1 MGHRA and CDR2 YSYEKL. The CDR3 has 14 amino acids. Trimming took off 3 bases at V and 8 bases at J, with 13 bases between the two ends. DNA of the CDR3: TGCGCCAGCAGCCAGGGAACAGGCTCTGGGGAGCTGTTTTTT. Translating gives CASSQGTGSGELFF.

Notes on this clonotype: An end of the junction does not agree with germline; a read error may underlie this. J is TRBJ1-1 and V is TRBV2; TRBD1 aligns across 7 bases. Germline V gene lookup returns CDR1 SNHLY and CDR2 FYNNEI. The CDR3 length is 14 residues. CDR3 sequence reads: CASSEATGNPEAFF. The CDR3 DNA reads TGTGCCAGCAGTGAAGCGACAGGGAACCCTGAAGCTTTCTTT.

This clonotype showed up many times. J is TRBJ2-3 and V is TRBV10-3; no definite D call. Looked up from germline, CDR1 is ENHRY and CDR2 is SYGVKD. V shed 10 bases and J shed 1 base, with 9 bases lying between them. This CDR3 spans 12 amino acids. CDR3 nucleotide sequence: TGTGCCACCCAGGCTGGCACAGATACGCAGTATTTT. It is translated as CATQAGTDTQYF.

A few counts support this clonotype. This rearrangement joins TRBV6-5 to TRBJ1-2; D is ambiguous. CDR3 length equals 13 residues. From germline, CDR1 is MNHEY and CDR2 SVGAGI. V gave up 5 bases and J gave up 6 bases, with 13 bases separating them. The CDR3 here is CASSPPANNGYTF. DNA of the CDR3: TGTGCCAGCAGTCCTCCAGCCAACAATGGCTACACCTTC.

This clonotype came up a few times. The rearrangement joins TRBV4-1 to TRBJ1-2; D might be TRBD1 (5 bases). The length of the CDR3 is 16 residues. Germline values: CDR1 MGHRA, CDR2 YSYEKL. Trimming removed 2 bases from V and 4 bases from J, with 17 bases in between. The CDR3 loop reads CASSQNMGDAAYGYTF. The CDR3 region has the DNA TGCGCCAGCAGCCAAAACATGGGGGACGCAGCCTATGGCTACACCTTC.

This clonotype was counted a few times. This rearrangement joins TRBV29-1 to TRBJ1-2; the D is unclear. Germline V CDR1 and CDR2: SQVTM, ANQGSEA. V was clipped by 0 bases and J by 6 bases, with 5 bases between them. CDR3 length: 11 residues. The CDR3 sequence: CSVEDFHGYTF. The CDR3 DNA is TGCAGCGTTGAAGACTTCCATGGCTACACCTTC.

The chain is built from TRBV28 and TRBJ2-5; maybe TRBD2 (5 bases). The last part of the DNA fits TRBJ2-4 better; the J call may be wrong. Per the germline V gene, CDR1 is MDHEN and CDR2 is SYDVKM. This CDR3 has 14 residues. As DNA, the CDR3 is TGTGCCAGCACTTCTCGCGGTCCCCGGGGCATTCAGTACTTC. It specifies CASTSRGPRGIQYF.

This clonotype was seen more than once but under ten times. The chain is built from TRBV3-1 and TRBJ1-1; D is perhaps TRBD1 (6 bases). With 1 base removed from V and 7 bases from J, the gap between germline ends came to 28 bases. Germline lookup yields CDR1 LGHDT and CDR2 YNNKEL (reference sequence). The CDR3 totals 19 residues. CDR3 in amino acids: CASSQAMNYESHRQDEAFF. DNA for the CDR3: TGTGCCAGCAGCCAAGCAATGAACTACGAGTCACATCGACAGGATGAAGCTTTCTTT.

The CDR3 sequence: CASSFTGGGFNEQFF. The CDR3 DNA follows: TGTGCCAGCAGTTTTACTGGCGGGGGCTTCAATGAGCAGTTCTTC. The chain uses TRBV6-1 and TRBJ2-1, with a tentative D call TRBD2 (7 bases). V was pared by 5 bases and J by 6 bases, with 17 bases between. The CDR3 runs 15 residues. Germline V gives CDR1 MNHNS, CDR2 SASEGT.

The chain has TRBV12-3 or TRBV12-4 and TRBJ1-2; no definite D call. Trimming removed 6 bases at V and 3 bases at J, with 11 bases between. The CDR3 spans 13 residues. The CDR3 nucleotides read TGTGCCAGCAGACCGCAGCGGGACTATGGCTACACCTTC. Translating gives CASRPQRDYGYTF.

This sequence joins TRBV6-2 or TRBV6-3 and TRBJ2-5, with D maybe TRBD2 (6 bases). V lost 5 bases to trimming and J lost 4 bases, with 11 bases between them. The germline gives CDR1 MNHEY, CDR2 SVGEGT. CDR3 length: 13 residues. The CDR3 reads CASSDWGGETQYF. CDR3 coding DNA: TGTGCCAGCAGTGACTGGGGAGGAGAGACCCAGTACTTC.

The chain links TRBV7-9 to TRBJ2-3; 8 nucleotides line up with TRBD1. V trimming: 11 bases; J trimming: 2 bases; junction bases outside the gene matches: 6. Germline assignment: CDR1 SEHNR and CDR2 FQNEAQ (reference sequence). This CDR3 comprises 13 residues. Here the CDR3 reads CAGRTGITDTQYF. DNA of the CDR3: TGTGCCGGCCGGACAGGGATCACAGATACGCAGTATTTT.